Below, 22 T cell receptor beta chains from the same sample are listed, as sequenced in a study of blood T cell repertoires in COVID-19. Sequencing used immunoSEQ multiplex PCR; TCRdb keeps in-frame clones, though not all of them. Of approximately 250,000 clones listed, roughly 89% were seen once; the top ten hold 2.2%. The sequencing input was peripheral blood. The source is a man aged 25 to 45 who had recovered from COVID-19.

In nucleotides, the CDR3 is TGTGCCAGCAGTTGGGTTAGCGAGACAGATACGCAGTATTTT. Translating it yields CASSWVSETDTQYF. The chain joins TRBV6-6 to TRBJ2-3; TRBD2 might be the D (5 bases). The CDR3 sequence is 14 residues long. V dropped 4 bases and J dropped 3 bases, with 11 bases sitting between them. Germline CDR1 and CDR2: MNHNY and SVGAGI (reference sequence).

The rearrangement joins TRBV6-5 to TRBJ1-2; possibly TRBD1 for D (6 bases). Germline-derived CDR1 and CDR2 are MNHEY and SVGAGI. V was cut by 5 bases and J by 5 bases, with 18 bases left in between. CDR3 length equals 15 residues. CDR3 bases: TGTGCCAGCAGTAGACAAACCGGGACACCTTATGGCTACACCTTC. This gives the protein CASSRQTGTPYGYTF.

This clone was picked up a small number of times. The chain carries TRBV6-1 and TRBJ1-1; perhaps TRBD1 as D (5 bases). The germline CDR1 and CDR2 sequences are MNHNS and SASEGT. The V end lost 2 bases, the J end lost 3 bases, and 10 bases lay between the germline ends. This CDR3 has 14 amino acids. In DNA, the CDR3 is TGTGCCAGCAGTGAAAGGGCGGGGGACACTGAAGCTTTCTTT. This translates into CASSERAGDTEAFF.

The gene calls are TRBV5-1 and TRBJ2-1, with unresolved D. With 0 bases removed from V and 0 bases from J, the gap between germline ends came to 10 bases. Germline V gene data show CDR1 as SGHRS and CDR2 as YFSETQ. The CDR3 spans 16 residues. DNA for the CDR3: TGCGCCAGCAGCTTGGGACTTAGAAGCTCCTACAATGAGCAGTTCTTC. Encoded protein: CASSLGLRSSYNEQFF.

The chain combines TRBV5-6 with TRBJ1-3; possible D gene TRBD1, 6 bases. Germline CDR1 reads SGHDT; CDR2 reads YYEEEE. The CDR3 is 15 amino acids. V was pared by 1 base and J by 2 bases, with 10 bases between. The CDR3 sequence is CASSLWGLPGNTIYF. For the CDR3, the DNA is TGTGCCAGCAGCTTGTGGGGGCTCCCTGGAAACACCATATATTTT.

Only a few counts were recorded for this clone. The V call is TRBV12-3 or TRBV12-4, the J call TRBJ2-7; 9 positions agree with TRBD2. This CDR3 has 13 residues. Trimming at V came to 6 bases and at J to 6 bases, leaving 6 bases not matched to a gene. CDR3 region: CASSLGLALEQYF. CDR3 sequence (DNA): TGTGCCAGCAGCCTGGGACTAGCTCTCGAGCAGTACTTC.

This clone was seen just once. The chain couples TRBV6-5 to TRBJ2-1; possible D gene TRBD2, 5 bases. The CDR3 covers 15 residues. The V and J ends lost 2 bases and 0 bases respectively, with 8 bases between them. In germline, CDR1 is MNHEY, CDR2 SVGAGI. The DNA for the CDR3 is TGTGCCAGCAGTTACACGGGAAGCTCCTACAATGAGCAGTTCTTC. This encodes CASSYTGSSYNEQFF.

The genes are TRBV6-4 and TRBJ2-1; 15 bases match TRBD2. CDR3 length: 15 amino acids. Germline lookup yields CDR1 MRHNA and CDR2 SNTAGT. J lost 10 bases, V lost 3 bases, and 4 bases had no gene match. CDR3 in amino acids: CASSEGLAGGGEQFF. Written as DNA, the CDR3 is TGTGCCAGCAGTGAGGGACTAGCGGGGGGCGGGGAGCAGTTCTTC.

DNA of the CDR3: TGTGCCAGCTCACCGGGACAGGGTTCTGAAGCTTTCTTT. Translated, it gives CASSPGQGSEAFF. This chain links TRBV18 with TRBJ1-1; TRBD1 agrees at 9 bases. Per the germline V gene, CDR1 is KGHSH and CDR2 is LQKENI. J was trimmed by 6 bases and V by 3 bases; bases with no gene match: 2. The CDR3 spans 13 residues.

The rearrangement joins TRBV29-1 to TRBJ2-5; TRBD2 matches 9 bases. Germline loops: CDR1 SQVTM, CDR2 ANQGSEA. The CDR3 length is 15 residues. V lost 6 bases and J lost 5; bases outside the gene matches: 13. In DNA form, the CDR3 reads TGCAGCGTCGCTGCGAAAAGCGGGGGGACTGAGACCCAGTACTTC. Its protein is CSVAAKSGGTETQYF. Full variable domain (rest looked up from reference TRBV29-1 and TRBJ2-5): SAVISQKPSRDICQRGTSLTIQCQVDSQVTMMFWYRQQPGQSLTLIATANQGSEATYESGFVIDKFPISRPNLTFSTLTVSNMSPEDSSIYLCSVAAKSGGTETQYFGPGTRLLVL.

This clone was counted between two and nine times. The chain combines TRBV7-6 with TRBJ1-2, with TRBD1 matching 10 bases. The CDR3 has 16 amino acids. Germline CDR1 is SGHVS and CDR2 is FNYEAQ. V lost 0 bases and J lost 3; bases outside the gene matches: 4. The CDR3 here is CASSLAPGQGYYGYTF. The CDR3 DNA reads TGTGCCAGCAGCTTAGCTCCGGGACAGGGGTACTATGGCTACACCTTC.

This clone has just a few counts. The chain recombines TRBV6-6 with TRBJ2-5; D unresolved. In germline, CDR1 is MNHNY, CDR2 SVGAGI (reference sequence). V was trimmed by 7 bases and J by 4 bases, leaving 19 bases between them. This CDR3 is built from 15 residues. This CDR3 is CASIDAGSSLETQYF. The CDR3 DNA is TGTGCCAGCATTGACGCCGGGTCAAGCCTAGAGACCCAGTACTTC.

The chain carries TRBV9 and TRBJ2-7; TRBD1 matches at 8 bases. Germline-derived CDR1 and CDR2 are SGDLS and YYNGEE. CDR3 length: 21 amino acids. V gave up 2 bases and J gave up 2 bases; unmatched junction bases: 24. In DNA, the CDR3 is TGTGCCAGCAGCGTGGGACCGACGGCAGCAGGGGGCGCGAGCAACACCTACGAGCAGTACTTC. Protein sequence: CASSVGPTAAGGASNTYEQYF. Drawing the rest from reference TRBV9 and TRBJ2-7, the complete variable domain is DSGVTQTPKHLITATGQRVTLRCSPRSGDLSVYWYQQSLDQGLQFLIQYYNGEERAKGNILERFSAQQFPDLHSELNLSSLELGDSALYFCASSVGPTAAGGASNTYEQYFGPGTRLTVT.

V and J are TRBV4-1 and TRBJ2-1, with TRBD2 identical over 11 bases. The germline CDR1 and CDR2 sequences are MGHRA and YSYEKL. J gave up 9 bases and V 1 base, and 8 bases lay outside the gene matches. The CDR3 runs 16 residues. CDR3 nucleotide sequence: TGCGCCAGCAGCCAAGGCACTAGCGGGGGCCACGGTGAGCAGTTCTTC. This gives the protein CASSQGTSGGHGEQFF.

The chain recombines TRBV3-1 (or the pseudogene TRBV3-2) with TRBJ1-5; D is unresolved. The CDR3 has 13 amino acids. The ends were cut back, 1 base at V and 7 bases at J, with 8 bases in the middle. From germline, CDR1 is LGHDT and CDR2 YNNKEL (reference sequence). CDR3: CASSQGREQPQHF. CDR3 nucleotide sequence: TGTGCCAGCAGCCAAGGGAGAGAGCAGCCCCAGCATTTT.

For the CDR3, the DNA is TGTGCCAGCAGCTTAGAGCTGCCGGGAAAACTGTTTTTT. Residues: CASSLELPGKLFF. The chain recombines TRBV7-2 with TRBJ1-4; D is undetermined. Germline CDR1 is SGHTA and CDR2 is FQGNSA. This CDR3 has 13 amino acids. Trimming removed 1 base at V and 10 bases at J, with 10 bases between.

With regard to this clone: The identical CDR3 is also encoded by other nucleotide sequences in the sample. The chain is built from TRBV6-5 and TRBJ1-6; 9 nucleotides agree with TRBD1. Trimming at V came to 4 bases and at J to 9 bases, leaving 7 bases not matched to a gene. Germline CDR1 MNHEY, CDR2 SVGAGI. This CDR3 region has 15 residues. CDR3 DNA sequence: TGTGCCAGCAGTTTGGGACAGGGCTATCGTTCACCCCTCCACTTT. It specifies CASSLGQGYRSPLHF.

This sequence joins TRBV7-9 and TRBJ2-1; D gene unclear. Germline V gene lookup returns CDR1 SEHNR and CDR2 FQNEAQ (reference sequence). Trimming took off 1 base at V and 10 bases at J, with 11 bases between the two ends. The CDR3 consists of 13 residues. The CDR3 sequence is CASSLGLSEEQFF. Here the CDR3 DNA reads TGTGCCAGCAGCTTAGGACTCTCGGAAGAGCAGTTCTTC.

This sequence joins TRBV6-5 and TRBJ2-3; unclear D gene. The CDR3 contains 15 residues. Germline V gives CDR1 MNHEY, CDR2 SVGAGI. V was trimmed by 3 bases and J by 1 base, leaving 11 bases between them. This chain's CDR3 is CASSYTSPGTDTQYF. The CDR3 region has the DNA TGTGCCAGCAGTTATACTTCGCCGGGCACAGATACGCAGTATTTT.

CDR3 protein: CASRPGQGTDTQYF. CDR3 nucleotides: TGCGCCAGCAGGCCTGGACAGGGGACAGATACGCAGTATTTT. This chain joins TRBV5-1 and TRBJ2-3, with 9 bases aligning to TRBD1. The V gene end was trimmed by 5 bases and the J gene end by 3 bases; junction bases not matched to a gene: 4. Per the germline V gene, CDR1 is SGHRS and CDR2 is YFSETQ. The CDR3 is 14 amino acids.

The chain is built from TRBV10-3 and TRBJ2-7, with TRBD1 identical over 10 bases. The CDR3 contains 14 residues. Trimming cost V 4 bases and J 5 bases; bases outside gene matches: 5. CDR1 is ENHRY and CDR2 is SYGVKD in the germline V gene. The CDR3 region is CAISAGTGVDEQYF. The CDR3 nucleotides are TGTGCCATCAGTGCCGGGACAGGGGTTGACGAGCAGTACTTC.

The rearrangement uses TRBV20-1 and TRBJ1-3; D uncertain. This CDR3 is 14 amino acids long. From germline, CDR1 is DFQATT and CDR2 SNEGSKA (reference sequence). V gave up 3 bases and J gave up 2 bases, with 11 bases separating them. The CDR3 loop is CSASSTVAGNTIYF. The CDR3 DNA sequence: TGCAGTGCTAGTTCTACAGTGGCTGGAAACACCATATATTTT.